Below, 19 T cell receptor beta chains from the same sample are listed, as sequenced in a study of cytomegalovirus exposure and HLA in healthy donors. 13 Jbeta primers and 60 Vbeta primers were used for the PCR. Sequencing was performed with immunoSEQ multiplex PCR; in TCRdb, only in-frame clones are kept and a portion is missing. The repertoire holds 100,000 to 150,000 clones, with roughly three quarters as singletons. Sequencing was done on a sample of PBMCs. The receptor source for this set is a man aged 25 to 45 in good health and CMV-seropositive.

This rearrangement joins TRBV30 to TRBJ2-7; weak D call: TRBD1 (6 bases). V was clipped by 0 bases and J by 4 bases, with 13 bases between them. The germline V gene has CDR1 GTSNPN and CDR2 SVGIG (reference sequence). The CDR3 length is 14 residues. The CDR3 spells CAWSVGQGSYEQYF. The CDR3 DNA sequence: TGTGCCTGGAGTGTAGGGCAGGGGTCATACGAGCAGTACTTC.

This clone is a singleton in its sample. The chain links TRBV19 to TRBJ1-5; tentatively, D is TRBD1 (5 bases). V was trimmed by 4 bases and J by 1 base, leaving 11 bases between them. Germline V gene data show CDR1 as LNHDA and CDR2 as SQIVND (reference sequence). This CDR3 has 15 amino acids. In DNA, the CDR3 is TGTGCCAGTAGTAGGGGCGGGGGGAGCAATCAGCCCCAGCATTTT. This encodes CASSRGGGSNQPQHF.

The chain uses TRBV7-9 and TRBJ1-1; the D is unclear. Germline V gene sequence: CDR1 SEHNR, CDR2 FQNEAQ (reference sequence). V lost 5 bases to trimming and J lost 10 bases, with 11 bases between them. The CDR3 spans 11 residues. The CDR3 here is CASSVGAGAFF. DNA for the CDR3: TGTGCCAGCAGCGTAGGAGCAGGAGCTTTCTTT.

This chain connects TRBV6-6 to TRBJ2-1; the match to TRBD2 covers 11 bases. The CDR3 extends over 15 amino acids. CDR1 is MNHNY, CDR2 SVGAGI, per germline (reference sequence). The V segment lost 7 bases and the J segment 0 bases; nucleotides outside the gene matches: 2. The CDR3 protein is CASTGLAGSYNEQFF. The CDR3 coding sequence is TGTGCCAGCACCGGACTAGCGGGCTCCTACAATGAGCAGTTCTTC.

The chain joins TRBV7-9 to TRBJ2-5; D gene ambiguous. V shed 5 bases and J shed 5 bases, with 6 bases lying between them. CDR3 length: 11 residues. Germline assignment: CDR1 SEHNR and CDR2 FQNEAQ (reference sequence). The CDR3 spells CASSPVETQYF. The CDR3 region has the DNA TGTGCCAGCAGCCCCGTGGAGACCCAGTACTTC.

CDR3 region: CASSPGGGGEQFF. CDR3 coding DNA: TGTGCCAGCAGCCCGGGAGGGGGGGGTGAGCAGTTCTTC. The J gene is TRBJ2-1, the V gene TRBV5-6; TRBD2 agrees at 8 bases. CDR1 and CDR2 (germline): SGHDT, YYEEEE. V gave up 4 bases and J gave up 9 bases; unmatched junction bases: 6. The CDR3 loop spans 13 amino acids.

The V gene is TRBV10-3, the J gene TRBJ1-1; 9 bases are shared with TRBD1. CDR1 is ENHRY and CDR2 is SYGVKD in the germline V gene. The CDR3 is made up of 14 amino acids. Trimming removed 11 bases from V and 1 base from J; junction bases left unmatched: 8. Here the CDR3 DNA reads TGTGCCGTCCGGGACAGGGACGCGAACACTGAAGCTTTCTTT. This translates into CAVRDRDANTEAFF.

This chain links TRBV27 with TRBJ2-1, with TRBD2 identical over 7 bases. Germline CDR1 and CDR2: MNHEY and SMNVEV (reference sequence). Trimming took 6 bases from V and 4 from J; bases not matched to a gene: 9. The CDR3 has 15 amino acids. The chain's CDR3 is CASRAGTGGYNEQFF. The DNA of the CDR3 is TGTGCCAGCAGAGCCGGGACGGGGGGTTACAATGAGCAGTTCTTC.

This sequence joins TRBV19 and TRBJ1-5; D is possibly TRBD1 (6 bases). CDR1 and CDR2 (germline): LNHDA, SQIVND (reference sequence). V lost 6 bases and J lost 4, with 13 bases in between. This CDR3 has 14 amino acids. CDR3: CASSIGDTNQPQHF. DNA for the CDR3: TGTGCCAGTAGCATCGGGGACACAAATCAGCCCCAGCATTTT.

This clone was counted between two and nine times. The chain is built from TRBV11-2 and TRBJ2-7, with 8 bases identical to TRBD1. V trimming: 5 bases; J trimming: 2 bases; junction bases outside the gene matches: 5. Germline values: CDR1 SGHAT, CDR2 FQNNGV. The CDR3 has 14 amino acids. CDR3 in amino acids: CASSPQGAPYEQYF. In nucleotides, the CDR3 is TGTGCCAGCAGCCCCCAGGGGGCTCCCTACGAGCAGTACTTC.

This chain joins TRBV28 and TRBJ2-7; 10 positions match TRBD1. Per the germline V gene, CDR1 is MDHEN and CDR2 is SYDVKM. The length of the CDR3 is 15 residues. Trimming cost V 5 bases and J 3 bases; bases outside gene matches: 7. CDR3 sequence: CASSTPGQGFYEQYF. The CDR3 DNA follows: TGTGCCAGCAGTACCCCGGGACAGGGGTTCTACGAGCAGTACTTC.

This clone was seen more than once but under ten times. The rearrangement links TRBV9 to TRBJ2-7; TRBD2 matches at 7 bases. Looked up from germline, CDR1 is SGDLS and CDR2 is YYNGEE. V gave up 0 bases and J gave up 3 bases; unmatched junction bases: 6. The CDR3 is 15 amino acids. DNA of the CDR3: TGTGCCAGCAGCGTAGGGGAGGGGTCCGGCTACGAGCAGTACTTC. Amino acid sequence: CASSVGEGSGYEQYF.

The gene calls are TRBV9 and TRBJ1-5, with D possibly matching TRBD1 (5 bases). The CDR3 spans 19 residues. Germline V gene lookup returns CDR1 SGDLS and CDR2 YYNGEE. V was pared by 3 bases and J by 0 bases, with 22 bases between. The CDR3 DNA sequence: TGTGCCAGCAGCGCCCGGGGGGGGGATTCATTTTATAGCAATCAGCCCCAGCATTTT. Its translation: CASSARGGDSFYSNQPQHF.

The chain uses TRBV19 and TRBJ2-1, with 8 bases fitting TRBD2. The CDR3 length is 15 residues. V gave up 5 bases and J gave up 7 bases; unmatched junction bases: 10. Germline loops: CDR1 LNHDA, CDR2 SQIVND (reference sequence). CDR3 amino acids: CASSDGAGVNNEQFF. The CDR3 DNA is TGTGCCAGTAGTGATGGAGCGGGAGTAAATAATGAGCAGTTCTTC.

This chain links TRBV28 with TRBJ2-1, with TRBD2 matching over 11 bases. CDR1 is MDHEN, CDR2 SYDVKM, per germline. There are 16 residues in the CDR3. V shed 2 bases and J 2 bases; nucleotides not matched to a gene: 2. The CDR3 coding sequence is TGTGCCAGCAGTTTACTTAGCGGGAGGGCCTACAATGAGCAGTTCTTC. Protein sequence: CASSLLSGRAYNEQFF.

This clone was picked up a small number of times. The rearrangement uses TRBV7-6 and TRBJ2-1; TRBD1 aligns across 9 bases. The CDR3 has 15 residues. Trimming removed 5 bases from V and 5 bases from J; junction bases left unmatched: 7. Germline CDR1 reads SGHVS; CDR2 reads FNYEAQ. CDR3 amino acids: CASSQGTGINNEQFF. CDR3 DNA sequence: TGTGCCAGCAGCCAGGGGACAGGGATCAACAATGAGCAGTTCTTC.

Only a few counts were recorded for this clone. The V gene is TRBV13, the J gene TRBJ2-2; no definite D call. Trimming left V 4 bases short and J 3 bases short, with 15 bases between. The CDR3 is 16 residues long. The germline V gene encodes CDR1 PRHDT and CDR2 FYEKMQ (reference sequence). CDR3 residues: CASSSPGGSYTGELFF. The CDR3 DNA follows: TGTGCCAGCAGCTCACCGGGTGGATCCTACACCGGGGAGCTGTTTTTT. Full variable domain (remainder filled in from reference TRBV13 and TRBJ2-2): AAGVIQSPRHLIKEKRETATLKCYPIPRHDTVYWYQQGPGQDPQFLISFYEKMQSDKGSIPDRFSAQQFSDYHSELNMSSLELGDSALYFCASSSPGGSYTGELFFGEGSRLTVL.

The chain employs TRBV7-2 and TRBJ2-7, with TRBD1 matching 8 bases. The germline gives CDR1 SGHTA, CDR2 FQGNSA. Losses at the gene ends were 5 bases for V and 2 bases for J; bases not matched to a gene: 17. The CDR3 length is 18 residues. The DNA of the CDR3 is TGTGCCAGCAGCAGACCCAACACCAGGGGGCCGGTAGCCTACGAGCAGTACTTC. Protein product: CASSRPNTRGPVAYEQYF.

The V and J genes are TRBV27 and TRBJ2-7; 7 bases line up with TRBD2. The CDR3 contains 15 residues. Germline CDR1 and CDR2: MNHEY and SMNVEV (reference sequence). V shed 5 bases and J 1 base; nucleotides not matched to a gene: 8. Written as DNA, the CDR3 is TGTGCCAGCAGTCGCCGGGACTATACGTCCTACGAGCAGTACTTC. As protein: CASSRRDYTSYEQYF.